This T cell receptor (beta chain) is from a study of cytomegalovirus exposure and HLA in healthy donors. Study results and limitations: TRBV6-2, TRBV6-3 and some other V segments were unresolvable in 87-base-pair reads. Prediction of most subjects' HLA-A and HLA-B alleles by TCR beta sequences was reportedly accurate.

This clone showed up just once. Its antigen is unidentified. 13 Jbeta primers and 60 Vbeta primers were used for the PCR. Assay used: immunoSEQ multiplex PCR; TCRdb lists only in-frame clones, some missing. The table includes about 130,000 clones, around 69% detected once. V lost 0 bases and J lost 1, with 8 bases in between. Looked up from germline, CDR1 is GTSNPN and CDR2 is SVGIG (reference sequence). This CDR3 has 14 residues. This receptor was obtained from a human donor in good health. The sequenced sample consisted of PBMCs. The rearrangement uses TRBV30 and TRBJ2-3; maybe TRBD1 (6 bases). The CDR3 loop reads CAWSVRQGTDTQYF. The CDR3 DNA reads TGTGCCTGGAGTGTACGACAGGGCACAGATACGCAGTATTTT. Together with reference TRBV30 and TRBJ2-3, the CDR3 gives the full variable domain: SQTIHQWPATLVQPVGSPLSLECTVEGTSNPNLYWYRQAAGRGLQLLFYSVGIGQISSEVPQNLSASRPQDRQFILSSKKLLLSDSGFYLCAWSVRQGTDTQYFGPGTRLTVL.